The 7 T cell receptor beta chains below were found in one sample sequenced in a study of blood T cell repertoires in COVID-19. Assay: immunoSEQ multiplex PCR; the TCRdb copy retains only in-frame clones and omits some. Here the sample spans fewer than 250,000 clones, roughly 90% being singletons. Specimen: PBMCs or T cells enriched from blood (not recorded which). These receptors all come from a young woman who had recovered from COVID-19.

The chain carries TRBV4-2 and TRBJ2-3; TRBD2 agrees at 9 bases. The CDR3 runs to 17 residues. V gave up 3 bases and J gave up 0 bases; unmatched junction bases: 7. Germline V gives CDR1 LGHNA, CDR2 YNFKEQ. The CDR3: CASSQVAGAPSTDTQYF. In DNA form, the CDR3 reads TGTGCCAGCAGCCAGGTAGCGGGGGCCCCTAGCACAGATACGCAGTATTTT.

This CDR3 reads CASSLVALAGGQSGELFF. For the CDR3, the DNA is TGTGCCAGCAGCTTAGTGGCCCTAGCGGGGGGGCAATCCGGGGAGCTGTTTTTT. The rearrangement joins TRBV7-6 to TRBJ2-2; 12 bases map to TRBD2. CDR1 and CDR2 from the germline V gene are SGHVS and FNYEAQ. The CDR3 is made up of 18 amino acids. V lost 1 base and J lost 6; bases outside the gene matches: 9.

The chain combines TRBV7-9 with TRBJ1-1; D possibly corresponds to TRBD1 (6 bases). The V gene's germline CDR1 is SEHNR and CDR2 FQNEAQ (reference sequence). CDR3 length: 12 amino acids. CDR3 DNA: TGTGCGACGAGGGCAGGGGCCACTGAAGCTTTCTTT. Encoded protein: CATRAGATEAFF.

The V gene is TRBV5-4, the J gene TRBJ2-7; TRBD2 might be the D (5 bases). Germline loops: CDR1 SGHNT, CDR2 YYREEE (reference sequence). V was shortened by 4 bases and J by 3 bases, with 14 bases between the two germline ends. The CDR3 loop spans 14 amino acids. CDR3 DNA: TGTGCCAGCAGCATCGGAATCCGGGACTACGAGCAGTACTTC. Translated, it gives CASSIGIRDYEQYF.

This clone was seen a single time. The chain uses TRBV28 and TRBJ1-4; the D is unclear. This CDR3 region has 14 residues. Germline-derived CDR1 and CDR2 are MDHEN and SYDVKM. V lost 5 bases and J lost 0, with 7 bases in between. The CDR3 loop is CASSSIATNEKLFF. CDR3 sequence (DNA): TGTGCCAGCAGTAGCATAGCAACTAATGAAAAACTGTTTTTT.

V is TRBV6-4 and J is TRBJ1-4, with unresolved D. The CDR3 totals 15 residues. Trimming pared 7 bases from V and 8 bases from J, leaving 20 bases between. From germline, CDR1 is MRHNA and CDR2 SNTAGT. CDR3 DNA: TGTGCCAGCATGAAGTGCCGGGTCCCCATAGAAAAACTGTTTTTT. This encodes CASMKCRVPIEKLFF.

This chain's CDR3 is CASSLDRGVRRYTF. For the CDR3, the DNA is TGTGCCAGCAGCTTGGACAGGGGGGTGCGGCGCTACACCTTC. This chain joins TRBV5-6 and TRBJ1-2; TRBD1 aligns across 8 bases. This CDR3 is built from 14 residues. V was clipped by 0 bases and J by 9 bases; unmatched bases: 7. Germline lookup yields CDR1 SGHDT and CDR2 YYEEEE.